This paragraph covers one T cell receptor (beta chain) sequence. The specificity of this receptor is unknown. The junction and the germline gene differ at one end; a read error may be behind it. Starting from approximately 500 ng total RNA, TCRbeta-specific cDNA was produced by reverse transcription with a constant-region primer and ProtoScript II reverse transcriptase. The TCRbeta libraries were prepared through three rounds of nested multiplex PCR following a slightly modified ARM-PCR procedure. Sample barcodes and Illumina adapters were added in a final 25-cycle PCR using Deep VentR polymerase. Amplicons of 200-500 bp were gel-purified with a QIAquick gel extraction kit before sequencing. An Illumina HiSeq 2500 was used to sequence the TCRbeta amplicons, generating 250-bp paired-end reads. The paper's data handling went like this. To recover full CDR3 sequences, reads were quality-trimmed using Trimmomatic v0.33 and paired reads were then merged using FLASH v1.2.11. V, D and J germline segments were assigned to the rearranged TCRbeta sequences by MiGEC v1.2.1b. VDJtools v1.0.0 computed clonotype statistics and Shannon-Wiener diversity indices. Except for diversity analysis, only each sample's 250 most abundant clonotypes were used in subsequent analyses to reduce sampling bias. In TCRdb, the public reads were trimmed at Q25 with fastp and aligned with MiXCR, with productive beta chains retained. Rows are unified per CDR3 protein, each entry keeping the most common DNA and genes. The V and J calls and clone size are TCRdb's, not the authors'. This sample is represented by 300,000 to 350,000 distinct CDR3 sequences; 65% of them were singletons. The ten biggest clones cover about 6.1% of the sample.

These data belong to a study of tumor-infiltrating lymphocytes in primary liver carcinoma (dated by TCRdb to the late 2010s). At the level of the whole study: Between late 2015 and early 2016, 4 to 6 patients in China with histopathologically diagnosed primary liver carcinoma had surgical resection. TCRbeta repertoire sequencing, expression microarrays and whole-exome sequencing were combined in the study across five regions of each liver tumor, with adjacent normal tissue and blood also included. Each sample produced roughly 3.65 to 8 million productive TCRbeta reads, and read depth showed no significant difference between tissue types. Of the five patients (three men and two women, aged 30 to 69 years), four had hepatocellular carcinoma and one had combined HCC and intrahepatic cholangiocarcinoma. A total of roughly 35 specimens from 5 patients went through TCRbeta repertoire sequencing, namely 25 tumor regions, 5 adjacent noncancerous liver tissues and 5 peripheral blood samples. Tumors of the five patients were stage T1-T3 N0M0 with maximum diameters of roughly 4.2 to 11 cm. Reproducibility between technical replicate repertoires was high, with correlation coefficients above 0.95 and mean shared-clone rates about 0.9.

What the authors observed across the whole study: A significantly larger repertoire fraction was made up by the top 250 clones in tumors than in blood (p = 0.039). Pairs of tumor regions showed greater repertoire overlap (mean roughly 36%) than tumor-adjacent pairs (17%) or tumor-blood pairs (about 14%), which is consistent with antigen-driven expansion. With just a handful of patients in the study, the authors point out that the findings should be validated in a larger study. Bulk unsorted samples precluded comparing CD4+ and CD8+ T cell repertoires. Because sequencing covered only the TCR beta chain and unpaired alpha chains were not captured, true repertoire diversity is likely underestimated.

Blood RNA was extracted from unsorted whole blood using TRIzol reagent, and germline DNA was obtained with the DNeasy Blood & Tissue kit. Chronic HBV infection was present in the patients, and the patients were treatment-naive at sampling. Before surgery, four milliliters of peripheral blood were drawn into K2EDTA tubes. Input material: peripheral blood. The TCR originated in a man aged 35 to 55 with primary liver carcinoma and hepatitis B virus infection.

This receptor carries the CDR3 CASSLVVAEQFF. The bases read TGTGCCAGTAGCTTAGTAGTGGCTGAGCAGTTCTTC. This chain is built from TRBV11-2 and TRBJ2-1; the D segment cannot be called with confidence. Spanning cysteine to phenylalanine, the CDR3 consists of 12 amino acids. CDR3 DNA only is kept here, 36 bases in frame from base 1. CDR1 and CDR2 are drawn from the germline V gene: SGHAT, FQNNGV. With the portions outside the CDR3 filled from the reference TRBV11-2 and TRBJ2-1 genes, the complete variable region becomes EAGVAQSPRYKIIEKRQSVAFWCNPISGHATLYWYQQILGQGPKLLIQFQNNGVVDDSQLPKDRFSAERLKGVDSTLKIQPAKLEDSAVYLCASSLVVAEQFFGPGTRLTVL.